This passage covers 14 T cell receptor beta chains from one sample sequenced in a study of PD-L1 blockade in urothelial cancer. Profiled with immunoSEQ multiplex PCR; TCRdb holds only in-frame clones, not every one. The data hold about 66,000 clones, with approximately 91% observed a single time. Documented time point: peripheral blood 6 weeks after treatment start. The specimen comprised PBMCs, sampled around atezolizumab (anti-PD-L1) treatment. These receptor sequences come from a man in his 60s with urothelial cancer.

The chain links TRBV9 to TRBJ2-1; 8 positions match TRBD2. The CDR3 is made up of 13 amino acids. Looked up from germline, CDR1 is SGDLS and CDR2 is YYNGEE. V lost 4 bases to trimming and J lost 10 bases; unmatched junction nucleotides: 7. The CDR3 region is CASSLGGGTEQFF. For the CDR3, the DNA is TGTGCCAGCAGCCTCGGGGGGGGTACCGAGCAGTTCTTC.

The genes are TRBV5-1 and TRBJ2-5, with 10 bases matching TRBD2. Germline V gene lookup returns CDR1 SGHRS and CDR2 YFSETQ. There are 15 residues in the CDR3. The V and J ends lost 3 bases and 1 base, in that order; junction bases with no gene match: 3. The CDR3 sequence is CASSYGLAVQETQYF. In DNA form, the CDR3 reads TGCGCCAGCAGCTACGGACTAGCGGTCCAAGAGACCCAGTACTTC.

Comments on this clone: Different DNA sequences within this sample yield the same CDR3. The genes are TRBV30 and TRBJ2-5, with 7 bases identical to TRBD2. Germline CDR1 reads GTSNPN; CDR2 reads SVGIG (reference sequence). This CDR3 is built from 11 residues. After removal of 4 bases from V and 5 bases from J, the junction contained 1 base not matched to a gene. DNA of the CDR3: TGTGCCTGGACTAGCGGCGAGACCCAGTACTTC. Its protein product is CAWTSGETQYF.

The gene calls are TRBV5-4 and TRBJ1-4; D remains ambiguous. The CDR3 spans 15 residues. The V end lost 5 bases, the J end lost 6 bases, and 17 bases lay between the germline ends. The germline CDR1 and CDR2 sequences are SGHNT and YYREEE (reference sequence). The DNA for the CDR3 is TGTGCCAGCAGTTTTCGACGGGATGGGGATGAAAAACTGTTTTTT. Translation: CASSFRRDGDEKLFF.

The CDR3 loop is CASHPGGKLGEQFF. For the CDR3, the DNA is TGTGCCAGCCACCCAGGAGGAAAACTCGGTGAGCAGTTCTTC. The J gene is TRBJ2-1, the V gene TRBV5-4; TRBD2 is a possible D gene (5 bases). The V end was cut by 7 bases, the J end by 9 bases, with 20 bases between. This CDR3 has 14 residues. CDR1 is SGHNT and CDR2 is YYREEE in the germline V gene (reference sequence).

This chain uses TRBV7-9 with TRBJ1-3, with D unclear. The germline CDR1 and CDR2 sequences are SEHNR and FQNEAQ (reference sequence). This CDR3 has 12 amino acids. The V end lost 10 bases, the J end lost 4 bases, and 11 bases lay between the germline ends. CDR3 region: CATPGGGNTIYF. Here the CDR3 DNA reads TGTGCCACCCCGGGTGGCGGAAACACCATATATTTT. The complete variable domain, with remaining parts taken from reference TRBV7-9 and TRBJ1-3, reads DTGVSQNPRHKITKRGQNVTFRCDPISEHNRLYWYRQTLGQGPEFLTYFQNEAQLEKSRLLSDRFSAERPKGSFSTLEIQRTEQGDSAMYLCATPGGGNTIYFGEGSWLTVV.

This CDR3 is CAISENYSNQPQHF. The CDR3 DNA reads as TGTGCCATCAGTGAGAATTATAGCAATCAGCCCCAGCATTTT. The chain couples TRBV10-3 to TRBJ1-5, with unresolved D. V gave up 2 bases and J gave up 0 bases, with 5 bases separating them. Per germline, CDR1 ENHRY and CDR2 SYGVKD. The CDR3 totals 14 residues.

The rearrangement uses TRBV30 and TRBJ2-5, with a tentative D call TRBD1 (5 bases). CDR3 length: 12 residues. Looked up from germline, CDR1 is GTSNPN and CDR2 is SVGIG (reference sequence). Trimming pared 8 bases from V and 4 bases from J, leaving 14 bases between. CDR3 DNA: TGTGCCGGTTGGGGCAGGGTAGAGACCCAGTACTTC. This gives the protein CAGWGRVETQYF.

The V and J genes are TRBV6-6 and TRBJ1-5; D is perhaps TRBD1 (5 bases). Trimming shortened V by 7 bases and J by 5 bases, and 18 bases separated the two germline ends. Per the germline V gene, CDR1 is MNHNY and CDR2 is SVGAGI (reference sequence). The length of the CDR3 is 15 residues. The CDR3 loop is CASIPREGFDQPQHF. CDR3 in DNA: TGTGCCAGCATCCCCCGGGAGGGGTTTGATCAGCCCCAGCATTTT.

The rearrangement joins TRBV11-3 to TRBJ2-1; 8 positions agree with TRBD1. The CDR3 sequence is 15 residues long. Germline V gene sequence: CDR1 SGHNT, CDR2 YENEEA. J lost 5 bases, V lost 1 base, and 4 bases had no gene match. The CDR3 spells CASSLVGQGHNEQFF. CDR3 coding DNA: TGTGCCAGCAGCTTAGTTGGACAGGGCCACAATGAGCAGTTCTTC.

The rearrangement links TRBV7-6 to TRBJ2-3; no clear D. Germline V gene sequence: CDR1 SGHVS, CDR2 FNYEAQ. The germline V and J ends were trimmed by 5 bases and 0 bases, with 12 bases remaining between them. The CDR3 extends over 15 amino acids. CDR3 region: CASSLVVTSTDTQYF. The CDR3 nucleotides read TGTGCCAGCAGCCTAGTAGTCACTAGCACAGATACGCAGTATTTT.

The V and J genes are TRBV7-2 and TRBJ2-7; weak D call: TRBD2 (5 bases). The CDR3 totals 13 residues. V lost 0 bases, J lost 5 bases, and 8 bases lay in between. From germline, CDR1 is SGHTA and CDR2 FQGNSA. For the CDR3, the DNA is TGTGCCAGCAGCTTAGCGGGAGTGAACGAGCAGTACTTC. Encoded protein: CASSLAGVNEQYF.

The chain recombines TRBV28 with TRBJ2-7; D unclear. This CDR3 has 11 residues. V gave up 8 bases and J gave up 4 bases, with 9 bases separating them. Germline loops: CDR1 MDHEN, CDR2 SYDVKM. The CDR3 nucleotides read TGTGCCAGCGACTCGGGTTACGAGCAGTACTTC. As protein: CASDSGYEQYF.

J is TRBJ2-3 and V is TRBV4-3, with TRBD2 as a possible D gene (5 bases). The CDR3 has 17 amino acids. Deletions cut 0 bases from V and 3 bases from J, with 16 bases between. CDR1 is LGHNA and CDR2 is YSLEER in the germline V gene. The CDR3 region is CASSQDLIRDGTDTQYF. CDR3 DNA sequence: TGCGCCAGCAGCCAAGATCTTATCCGGGATGGGACAGATACGCAGTATTTT.